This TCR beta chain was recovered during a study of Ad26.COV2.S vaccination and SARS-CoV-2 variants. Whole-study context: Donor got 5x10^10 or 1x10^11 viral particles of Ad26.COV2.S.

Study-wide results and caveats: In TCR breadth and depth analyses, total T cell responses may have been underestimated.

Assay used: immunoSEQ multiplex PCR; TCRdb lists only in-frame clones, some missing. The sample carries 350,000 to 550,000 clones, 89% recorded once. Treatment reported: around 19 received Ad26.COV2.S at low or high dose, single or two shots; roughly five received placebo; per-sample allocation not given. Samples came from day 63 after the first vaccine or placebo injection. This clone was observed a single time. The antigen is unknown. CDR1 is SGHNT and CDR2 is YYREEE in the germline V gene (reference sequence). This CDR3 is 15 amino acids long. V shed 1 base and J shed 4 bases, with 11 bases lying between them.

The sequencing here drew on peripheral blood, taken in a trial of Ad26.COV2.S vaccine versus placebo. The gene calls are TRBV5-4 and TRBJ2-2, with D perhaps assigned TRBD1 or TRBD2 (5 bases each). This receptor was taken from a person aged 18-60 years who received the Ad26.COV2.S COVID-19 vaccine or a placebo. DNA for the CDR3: TGTGCCAGCAGCTTGAGACGGGGCACCACCGGGGAGCTGTTTTTT. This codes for CASSLRRGTTGELFF. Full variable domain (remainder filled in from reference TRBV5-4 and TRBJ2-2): ETGVTQSPTHLIKTRGQQVTLRCSSQSGHNTVSWYQQALGQGPQFIFQYYREEENGRGNFPPRFSGLQFPNYSSELNVNALELDDSALYLCASSLRRGTTGELFFGEGSRLTVL.